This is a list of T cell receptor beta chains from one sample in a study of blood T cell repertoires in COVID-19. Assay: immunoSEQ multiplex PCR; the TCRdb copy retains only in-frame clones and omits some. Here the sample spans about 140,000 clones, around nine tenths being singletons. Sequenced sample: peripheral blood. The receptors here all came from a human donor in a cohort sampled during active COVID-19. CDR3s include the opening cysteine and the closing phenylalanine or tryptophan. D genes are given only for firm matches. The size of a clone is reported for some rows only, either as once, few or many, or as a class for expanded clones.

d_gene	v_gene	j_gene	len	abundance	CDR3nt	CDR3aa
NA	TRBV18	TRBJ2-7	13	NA	TGTGCCAGCTCACCACGGGACTTTTACGAGCAGTACTTC	CASSPRDFYEQYF
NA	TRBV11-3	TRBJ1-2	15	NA	TGTGCCAGCAGCGCGTCCGGAGGGTCGAACTATGGCTACACCTTC	CASSASGGSNYGYTF
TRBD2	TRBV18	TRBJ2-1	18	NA	TGTGCCAGCTCACCACTCCTCGGACTAGTTGAATCTGGGGATGAGCAGTTCTTC	CASSPLLGLVESGDEQFF
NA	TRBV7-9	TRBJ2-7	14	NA	TGTGCCAGCAGCTTGGAGTCAGAGTTTGACGAGCAGTACTTC	CASSLESEFDEQYF
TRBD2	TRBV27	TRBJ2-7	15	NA	TGTGCCAGCAGTTTGACTAGCGGGATCTCCTACGAGCAGTACTTC	CASSLTSGISYEQYF
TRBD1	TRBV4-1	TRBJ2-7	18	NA	TGCGCCAGCCGCTTTTCCCGGGACAGGGTCGGGAGCTCCTACGAGCAGTACTTC	CASRFSRDRVGSSYEQYF
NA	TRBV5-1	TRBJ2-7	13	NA	TGCGCCAGCAGCTTTACACCTTCCTACGAGCAGTACTTC	CASSFTPSYEQYF
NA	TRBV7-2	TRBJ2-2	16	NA	TGTGCCAGCAGCCCGACCGGGGGGCGGAACACCGGGGAGCTGTTTTTT	CASSPTGGRNTGELFF
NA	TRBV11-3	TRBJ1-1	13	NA	TGTGCCAGCAGCTTAACAGGGAACACTGAAGCTTTCTTT	CASSLTGNTEAFF
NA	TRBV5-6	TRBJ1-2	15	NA	TGTGCCAGCAGCTTGGGAGGGGCAGGGGACTATGGCTACACCTTC	CASSLGGAGDYGYTF
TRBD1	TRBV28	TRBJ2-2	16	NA	TGTGCCAGCAGTTTAGGGACAGGGTATAGCACCGGGGAGCTGTTTTTT	CASSLGTGYSTGELFF
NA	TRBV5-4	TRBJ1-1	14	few	TGTGCCAGCAGCTTGGGAGGCCGTAACACTGAAGCTTTCTTT	CASSLGGRNTEAFF
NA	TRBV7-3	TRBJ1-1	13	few	TGTGCCAGCAGCCCCGGGGGTAGGACTGAAGCTTTCTTT	CASSPGGRTEAFF
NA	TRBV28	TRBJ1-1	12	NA	TGTGCCAGCACCGACATGAACACTGAAGCTTTCTTT	CASTDMNTEAFF
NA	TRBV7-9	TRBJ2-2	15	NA	TGTGCCAGCAGCTCGGGCGACAGCTACACCGGGGAGCTGTTTTTT	CASSSGDSYTGELFF
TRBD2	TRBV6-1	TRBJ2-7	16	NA	TGTGCCAGCAGTGAAATGGGACTAGCGGGCGCTTACGAGCAGTACTTC	CASSEMGLAGAYEQYF
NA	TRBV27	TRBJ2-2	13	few	TGTGCCAGCAGTCCCCGACAGACCGGGGAGCTGTTTTTT	CASSPRQTGELFF
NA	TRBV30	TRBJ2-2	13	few	TGTGCCTGGAGTGTATTCGGGGCCGGGGAGCTGTTTTTT	CAWSVFGAGELFF
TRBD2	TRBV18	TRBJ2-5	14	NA	TGTGCCAGCTCACCACCCGGGACTAAAGAGACCCAGTACTTC	CASSPPGTKETQYF
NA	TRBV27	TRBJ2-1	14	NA	TGTGCCAGCAGTTTAGCGGCACAGGGCAATGAGCAGTTCTTC	CASSLAAQGNEQFF
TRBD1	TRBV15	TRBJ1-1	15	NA	TGTGCCACCAGCAGAGAAAGGACAGGGGACACTGAAGCTTTCTTT	CATSRERTGDTEAFF
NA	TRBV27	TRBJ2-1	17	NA	TGTGCCAGCAGTTTACGGGGTATACAGGGACCTAACAATGAGCAGTTCTTC	CASSLRGIQGPNNEQFF
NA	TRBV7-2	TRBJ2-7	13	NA	TGTGCCAGCAGCTTTGACCCGTCGGGCGAGCAGTACTTC	CASSFDPSGEQYF
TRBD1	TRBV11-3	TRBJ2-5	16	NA	TGTGCCAGCAGCTTGGGGACAGGGGATGGGCAAGAGACCCAGTACTTC	CASSLGTGDGQETQYF